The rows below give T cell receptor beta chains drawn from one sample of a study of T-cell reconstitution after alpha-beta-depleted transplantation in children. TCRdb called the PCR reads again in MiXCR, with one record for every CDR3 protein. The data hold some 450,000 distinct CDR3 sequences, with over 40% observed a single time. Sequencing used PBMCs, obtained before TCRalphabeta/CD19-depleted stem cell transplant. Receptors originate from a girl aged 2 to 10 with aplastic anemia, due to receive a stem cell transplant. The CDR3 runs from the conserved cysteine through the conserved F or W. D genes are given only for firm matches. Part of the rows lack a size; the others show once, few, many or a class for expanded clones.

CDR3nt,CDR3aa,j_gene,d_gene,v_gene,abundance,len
TGTGCCAGCAGTAATTTAGGGACAGGACACTCCTACGAGCAGTACTTC,CASSNLGTGHSYEQYF,TRBJ2-7,TRBD1,TRBV6-1,few,16
TGTGCCAGCAGCCAAGAGGGGGCAGCTAGCGGAAACTACGAGCAGTACTTC,CASSQEGAASGNYEQYF,TRBJ2-7,NA,TRBV4-2,many,17
TGCGCCAGCAGCTTGGTCTCAGCGTCTGGCGATACGCAGTATTTT,CASSLVSASGDTQYF,TRBJ2-3,NA,TRBV5-1,NA,15
TGCAGCGTTGAAGATTGGGGAGGCGGGGGCCCACAAGGGTATGAGCAGTTCTTC,CSVEDWGGGGPQGYEQFF,TRBJ2-1,NA,TRBV29-1,NA,18
TGTGCCAGCAGCTTAAGAGGCAATGAGCAGTTCTTC,CASSLRGNEQFF,TRBJ2-1,NA,TRBV12-3/TRBV12-4,many,12
TGCGCCAGCAGTTTAACAAAACCCGACCCCCGGGCCTCCTACGAGCAGTACTTC,CASSLTKPDPRASYEQYF,TRBJ2-7,NA,TRBV5-1,NA,18
TGTGCCATCAGTGAGGAACAGGGGGCCAGCGGGGAGCTGTTTTTT,CAISEEQGASGELFF,TRBJ2-2,TRBD1,TRBV10-3,NA,15
TGTGTCAGCAGTTTAGGACAGAACACCGGGGAGCTGTTTTTT,CVSSLGQNTGELFF,TRBJ2-2,NA,TRBV12-3/TRBV12-4,NA,14
TGCAGTGCTCCCAGGGGGCGTCGGGAGACCCAGTACTTC,CSAPRGRRETQYF,TRBJ2-5,TRBD1,TRBV20-1,NA,13
TGCAGTGCTAAGGCAGGACTATCCTCCTACGAGCAGTACTTC,CSAKAGLSSYEQYF,TRBJ2-7,NA,TRBV20-1,NA,14
TGTGCCAGCAGTTTGGTGGCAGGGATCGAAGCCCAGCATTTT,CASSLVAGIEAQHF,TRBJ1-5,NA,TRBV28,NA,14